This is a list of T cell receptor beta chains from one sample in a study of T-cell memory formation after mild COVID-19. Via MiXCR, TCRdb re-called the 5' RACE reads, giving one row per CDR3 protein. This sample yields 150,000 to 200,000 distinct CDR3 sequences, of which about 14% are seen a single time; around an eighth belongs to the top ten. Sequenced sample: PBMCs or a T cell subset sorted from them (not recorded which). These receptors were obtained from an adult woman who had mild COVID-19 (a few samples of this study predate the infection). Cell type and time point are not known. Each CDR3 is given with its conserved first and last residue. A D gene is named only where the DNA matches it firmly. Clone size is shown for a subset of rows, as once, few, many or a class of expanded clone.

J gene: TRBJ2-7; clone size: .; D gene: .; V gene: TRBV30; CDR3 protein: CAWSAGEIPSYEQYF; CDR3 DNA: TGTGCCTGGAGTGCCGGGGAGATCCCCTCCTACGAGCAGTACTTC
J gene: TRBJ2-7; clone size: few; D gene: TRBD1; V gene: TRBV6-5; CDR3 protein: CASSYSMGQGYEQYF; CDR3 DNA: TGTGCCAGCAGTTACTCGATGGGACAGGGCTACGAGCAGTACTTC
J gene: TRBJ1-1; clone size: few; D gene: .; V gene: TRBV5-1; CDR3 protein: CASSSGDTRTNTEAFF; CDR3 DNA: TGCGCCAGCAGCTCGGGGGACACCAGGACGAACACTGAAGCTTTCTTT
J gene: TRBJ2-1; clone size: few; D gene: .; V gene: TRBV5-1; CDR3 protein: CASSLEDSRVPYNEQFF; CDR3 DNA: TGCGCCAGCAGCTTGGAAGACTCTAGGGTCCCCTACAATGAGCAGTTCTTC
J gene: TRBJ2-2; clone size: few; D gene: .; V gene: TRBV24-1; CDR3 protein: CATSDFRANGELFF; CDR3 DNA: TGTGCCACCAGTGATTTTCGGGCGAACGGGGAGCTGTTTTTT
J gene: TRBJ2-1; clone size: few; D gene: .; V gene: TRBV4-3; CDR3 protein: CASSQDSNIGSGGDEQFF; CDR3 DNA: TGCGCCAGCAGCCAAGATAGTAACATCGGGAGTGGTGGGGATGAGCAGTTCTTC
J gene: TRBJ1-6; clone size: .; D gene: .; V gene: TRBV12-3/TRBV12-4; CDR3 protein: CASSFEGYNSPLHF; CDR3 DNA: TGTGCCAGCAGTTTTGAAGGCTATAATTCACCCCTCCACTTT
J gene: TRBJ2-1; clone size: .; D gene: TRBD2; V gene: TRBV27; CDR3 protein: CASSLGGLAGGPQFF; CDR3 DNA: TGTGCCAGCAGCCTAGGGGGACTAGCGGGAGGGCCGCAGTTCTTC
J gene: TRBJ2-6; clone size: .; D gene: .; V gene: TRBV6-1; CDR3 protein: CASSDNSGANVLTF; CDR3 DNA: TGTGCCAGCAGTGACAACTCTGGGGCCAACGTCCTGACTTTC
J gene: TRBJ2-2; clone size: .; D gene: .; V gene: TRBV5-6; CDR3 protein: CASSTAGPGELFF; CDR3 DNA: TGTGCCAGCAGCACCGCAGGGCCCGGGGAGCTGTTTTTT
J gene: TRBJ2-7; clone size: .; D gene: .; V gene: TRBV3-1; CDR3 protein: CASSYDREYSYEQYF; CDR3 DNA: TGTGCCAGCAGCTACGACAGAGAATACTCCTACGAGCAGTACTTC
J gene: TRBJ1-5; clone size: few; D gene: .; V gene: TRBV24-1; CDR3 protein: CATSDSTVLGTDSNQPQHF; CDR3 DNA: TGTGCCACCAGTGATTCGACAGTTCTCGGAACCGATAGCAATCAGCCCCAGCATTTT
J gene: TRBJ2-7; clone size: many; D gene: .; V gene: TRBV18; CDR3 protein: CASSPGQGGSYEQYF; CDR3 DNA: TGTGCCAGCTCACCAGGGCAGGGAGGATCCTACGAGCAGTACTTC
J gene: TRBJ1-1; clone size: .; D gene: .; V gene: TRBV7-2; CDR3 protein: CASSLTLTANTEAFF; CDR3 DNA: TGTGCCAGCAGCCTCACCTTAACAGCGAACACTGAAGCTTTCTTT
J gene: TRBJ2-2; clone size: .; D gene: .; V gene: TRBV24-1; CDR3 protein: CATSAPDYYTGELFF; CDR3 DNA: TGTGCCACCAGTGCCCCGGACTATTACACCGGGGAGCTGTTTTTT
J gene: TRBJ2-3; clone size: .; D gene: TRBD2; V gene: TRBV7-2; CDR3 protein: CASSFTLGLAGGLGADTQYF; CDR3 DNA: TGTGCCAGCAGCTTTACCCTGGGACTAGCGGGAGGCCTCGGTGCAGATACGCAGTATTTT
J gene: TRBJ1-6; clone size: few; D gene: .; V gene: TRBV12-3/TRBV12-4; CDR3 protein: CASSRGQNSPLHF; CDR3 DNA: TGTGCCAGCAGCCGTGGACAGAATTCACCCCTCCACTTT
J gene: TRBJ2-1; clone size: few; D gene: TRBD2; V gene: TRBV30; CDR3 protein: CAWRRTASRLAGYYNEQFF; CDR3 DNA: TGTGCCTGGAGGAGGACAGCCTCAAGACTAGCGGGATACTACAATGAGCAGTTCTTC
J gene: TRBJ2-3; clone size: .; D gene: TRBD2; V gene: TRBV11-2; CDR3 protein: CASTRGREGLSDTQYF; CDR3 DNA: TGTGCCAGCACCCGGGGGCGGGAGGGCCTTTCAGATACGCAGTATTTT
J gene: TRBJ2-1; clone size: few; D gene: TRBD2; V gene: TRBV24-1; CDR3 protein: CATSRLAGNNNEQFF; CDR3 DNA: TGTGCCACCAGTCGACTAGCGGGTAACAACAATGAGCAGTTCTTC
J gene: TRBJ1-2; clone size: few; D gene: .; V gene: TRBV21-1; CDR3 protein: CASFGQYGYTF; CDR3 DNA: TGTGCCAGCTTCGGACAGTATGGCTACACCTTC
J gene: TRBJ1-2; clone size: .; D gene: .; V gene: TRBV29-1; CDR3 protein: CSVWGRPRDGYTF; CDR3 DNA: TGCAGCGTTTGGGGCCGGCCAAGGGATGGCTACACCTTC
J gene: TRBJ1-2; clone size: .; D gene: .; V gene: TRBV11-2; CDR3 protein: CASSPRTRLDSYGYTF; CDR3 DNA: TGTGCCAGCAGCCCACGGACCCGGTTAGACAGCTATGGCTACACCTTC
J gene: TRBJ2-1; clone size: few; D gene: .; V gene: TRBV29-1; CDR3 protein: CSVETASRYNEQFF; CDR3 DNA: TGCAGCGTTGAGACAGCTAGCCGCTACAATGAGCAGTTCTTC
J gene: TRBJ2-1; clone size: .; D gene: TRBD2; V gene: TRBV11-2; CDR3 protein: CASSYPLAVIGANEQFF; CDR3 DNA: TGTGCCAGCAGCTACCCACTAGCGGTCATAGGGGCCAATGAGCAGTTCTTC
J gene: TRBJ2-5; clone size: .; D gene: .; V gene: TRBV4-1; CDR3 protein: CASSQPGLTKETQYF; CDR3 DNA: TGCGCCAGCAGCCAACCCGGGCTAACAAAAGAGACCCAGTACTTC
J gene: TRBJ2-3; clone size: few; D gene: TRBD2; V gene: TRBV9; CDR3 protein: CASSPRVAGLTDTQYF; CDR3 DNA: TGTGCCAGCAGCCCCCGGGTAGCGGGGCTCACAGATACGCAGTATTTT
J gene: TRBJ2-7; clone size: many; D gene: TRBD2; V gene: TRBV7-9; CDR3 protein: CASSSTSGSSEQYF; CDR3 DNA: TGTGCCAGCAGCTCGACTAGCGGGAGTAGTGAGCAGTACTTC
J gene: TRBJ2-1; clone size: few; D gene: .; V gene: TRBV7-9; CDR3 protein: CASSLGGLGGRSEQFF; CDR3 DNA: TGTGCCAGCAGCTTAGGAGGTCTAGGGGGAAGGAGTGAGCAGTTCTTC
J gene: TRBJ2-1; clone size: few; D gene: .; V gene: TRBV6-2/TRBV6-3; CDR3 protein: CASSYAREGEQFF; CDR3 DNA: TGTGCCAGCAGTTACGCTAGAGAGGGTGAGCAGTTCTTC
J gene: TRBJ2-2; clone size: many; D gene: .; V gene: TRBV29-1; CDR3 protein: CSVQGRTNTGELFF; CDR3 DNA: TGCAGCGTGCAGGGACGGACGAACACCGGGGAGCTGTTTTTT
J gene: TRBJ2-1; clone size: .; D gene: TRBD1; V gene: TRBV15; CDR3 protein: CATSRDTRTGANNEQFF; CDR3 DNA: TGTGCCACCAGCAGAGATACCCGGACAGGAGCGAACAATGAGCAGTTCTTC
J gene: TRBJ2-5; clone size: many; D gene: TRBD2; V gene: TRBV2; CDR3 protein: CASNTGPAGGPQYF; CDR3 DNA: TGTGCCAGCAACACCGGCCCGGCGGGGGGGCCCCAGTACTTC
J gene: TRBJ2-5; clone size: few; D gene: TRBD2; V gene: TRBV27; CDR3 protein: CATKQVAGLEETQYF; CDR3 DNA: TGTGCCACCAAACAAGTGGCAGGACTAGAAGAGACCCAGTACTTC
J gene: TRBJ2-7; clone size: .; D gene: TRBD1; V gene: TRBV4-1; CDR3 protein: CASSKGQGGSYEQYF; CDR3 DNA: TGCGCCAGCAGCAAGGGACAGGGGGGATCCTACGAGCAGTACTTC
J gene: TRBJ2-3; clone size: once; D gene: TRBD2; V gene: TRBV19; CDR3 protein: CATSPAGGRDTQYF; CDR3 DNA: TGTGCCACCTCCCCAGCGGGAGGGAGAGATACGCAGTATTTT
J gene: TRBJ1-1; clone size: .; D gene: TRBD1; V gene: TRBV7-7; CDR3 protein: CASSTSDRWGGTEAFF; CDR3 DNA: TGTGCCAGCAGCACTTCGGACAGGTGGGGTGGTACTGAAGCTTTCTTT
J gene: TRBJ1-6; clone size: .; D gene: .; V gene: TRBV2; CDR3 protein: CASGGVADGNSPLHF; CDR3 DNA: TGTGCCAGCGGAGGGGTGGCAGACGGTAATTCACCCCTCCACTTT
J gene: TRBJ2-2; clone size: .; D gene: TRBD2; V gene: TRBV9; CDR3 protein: CASSGAGTSGVDTGELFF; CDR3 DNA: TGTGCCAGCAGCGGGGCCGGGACTAGCGGGGTCGACACCGGGGAGCTGTTTTTT
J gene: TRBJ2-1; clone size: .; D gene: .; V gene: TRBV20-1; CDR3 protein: CSASGGYNEQFF; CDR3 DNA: TGCAGTGCTTCGGGCGGGTACAATGAGCAGTTCTTC
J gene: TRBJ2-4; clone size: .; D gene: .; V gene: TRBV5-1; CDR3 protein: CASSLEGGREYF; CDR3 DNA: TGCGCCAGCAGCTTGGAGGGGGGCCGGGAATACTTC
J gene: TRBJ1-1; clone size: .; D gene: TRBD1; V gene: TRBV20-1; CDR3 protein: CSAPGQENTEAFF; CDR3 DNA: TGCAGTGCCCCAGGACAGGAGAACACTGAAGCTTTCTTT